The 11 T cell receptor beta chains given below trace back to one sample, sequenced in a study of blood T cell repertoires in COVID-19. Generated by immunoSEQ multiplex PCR, the TCRdb table keeps only in-frame clones and is missing some. This table has approximately 200,000 clones, 75% to 85% appearing once. The specimen was PBMCs or T cells enriched from blood (not recorded which). The source of these receptors is a man aged 40-50 years who had recovered from COVID-19.

The chain joins TRBV7-2 to TRBJ1-2, with D perhaps TRBD1 (5 bases). The CDR3 loop spans 14 amino acids. Germline CDR1 and CDR2: SGHTA and FQGNSA. Trimming shortened V by 5 bases and J by 5 bases, and 15 bases separated the two germline ends. CDR3 loop: CASSREGALYGYTF. The CDR3 bases are TGTGCCAGCAGCCGTGAAGGGGCCCTTTATGGCTACACCTTC.

The chain carries TRBV19 and TRBJ2-7, with 12 bases identical to TRBD2. V trimming: 6 bases; J trimming: 4 bases; junction bases outside the gene matches: 7. This CDR3 contains 15 residues. The germline gives CDR1 LNHDA, CDR2 SQIVND (reference sequence). Here the CDR3 reads CASSVDTSGRYEQYF. For the CDR3, the DNA is TGTGCCAGTAGCGTAGATACTAGCGGGAGGTACGAGCAGTACTTC.

The V call is TRBV27, the J call TRBJ2-1; 7 bases fit TRBD1. The CDR3 has 14 amino acids. Germline assignment: CDR1 MNHEY and CDR2 SMNVEV (reference sequence). J lost 4 bases, V lost 5 bases, and 5 bases had no gene match. The CDR3 DNA follows: TGTGCCAGCAGTCCGAGGGACAGATACAATGAGCAGTTCTTC. As protein: CASSPRDRYNEQFF.

This CDR3 reads CASSLDTIQGQGAYTF. The CDR3 DNA sequence: TGTGCCAGCAGTTTAGACACGATTCAGGGGCAGGGGGCCTACACCTTC. The chain recombines TRBV28 with TRBJ1-2; 8 bases agree with TRBD1. The CDR3 has 16 residues. Germline V gene data show CDR1 as MDHEN and CDR2 as SYDVKM. V was clipped by 2 bases and J by 10 bases; unmatched bases: 15.

The chain carries TRBV29-1 and TRBJ2-2, with a weak D call TRBD1 (6 bases). The V gene lost 6 bases and the J gene lost 1 base, with 18 bases spanning the gap. Germline V CDR1 and CDR2: SQVTM, ANQGSEA. CDR3 length: 16 amino acids. The CDR3 loop is CSVPASGQMNTGELFF. CDR3 DNA: TGCAGCGTCCCGGCCAGTGGACAGATGAACACCGGGGAGCTGTTTTTT.

The chain recombines TRBV29-1 with TRBJ1-4; D perhaps matches TRBD1 (6 bases). The CDR3 contains 15 residues. Germline V gene lookup returns CDR1 SQVTM and CDR2 ANQGSEA. With 7 bases removed from V and 7 bases from J, the gap between germline ends came to 22 bases. The CDR3: CSAKNEQGIGEKLFF. CDR3 nucleotides: TGCAGCGCTAAAAACGAACAGGGTATTGGTGAAAAACTGTTTTTT.

The V call is TRBV30, the J call TRBJ2-5; a weak D match, TRBD2 (6 bases). Germline V gene sequence: CDR1 GTSNPN, CDR2 SVGIG (reference sequence). Trimming stripped 4 bases from V and 5 bases from J, with 20 bases between. The CDR3 contains 15 residues. The CDR3 DNA is TGTGCCTGGACTCAAACGGGACTGACAACGGAGACCCAGTACTTC. This sequence encodes CAWTQTGLTTETQYF.

The rearrangement links TRBV2 to TRBJ1-1; 7 nucleotides match TRBD1. CDR1 SNHLY and CDR2 FYNNEI come from the germline V gene. Trimming at V came to 10 bases and at J to 1 base, leaving 6 bases not matched to a gene. The CDR3 loop spans 13 amino acids. This CDR3 is CAIQGQPNTEAFF. CDR3 bases: TGTGCCATCCAGGGACAGCCGAACACTGAAGCTTTCTTT.

V gene TRBV4-2 combines with J gene TRBJ2-7, with D uncertain. This CDR3 is built from 17 residues. From germline, CDR1 is LGHNA and CDR2 YNFKEQ. The V and J ends lost 6 bases and 0 bases respectively, with 21 bases between them. The CDR3 sequence is CASSPSALVTSSYEQYF. In nucleotides, the CDR3 is TGTGCCAGCAGTCCTTCCGCACTTGTCACGTCCTCCTACGAGCAGTACTTC.

This chain joins TRBV30 and TRBJ1-5; D remains ambiguous. Germline V CDR1 and CDR2: GTSNPN, SVGIG (reference sequence). The CDR3 loop spans 13 amino acids. Between the trimmed V and J ends, which lost 1 base and 5 bases, there was a span of 9 bases. The DNA for the CDR3 is TGTGCCTGGAGTGCCCTATCCGATCAGCCCCAGCATTTT. Residues: CAWSALSDQPQHF.

V gene TRBV7-9 combines with J gene TRBJ2-1; TRBD2 matches 13 bases. The length of the CDR3 is 17 residues. Germline V CDR1 and CDR2: SEHNR, FQNEAQ (reference sequence). Germline trimming cut 5 bases from V and 10 bases from J; bases unmatched to any gene: 14. CDR3 in DNA: TGTGCCAGCAGCGAACAACCCGGGACTAGCGGGACGGAAGAGCAGTTCTTC. Protein sequence: CASSEQPGTSGTEEQFF.